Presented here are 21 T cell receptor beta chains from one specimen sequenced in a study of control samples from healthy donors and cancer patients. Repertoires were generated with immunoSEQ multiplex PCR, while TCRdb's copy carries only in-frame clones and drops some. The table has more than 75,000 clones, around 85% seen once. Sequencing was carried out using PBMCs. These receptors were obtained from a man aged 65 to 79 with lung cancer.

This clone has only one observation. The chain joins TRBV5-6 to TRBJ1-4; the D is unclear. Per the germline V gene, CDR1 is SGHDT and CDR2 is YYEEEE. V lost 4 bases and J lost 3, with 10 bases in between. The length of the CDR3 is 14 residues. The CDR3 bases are TGTGCCAGCAGCCCCCTCCGGGCTAATGAAAAACTGTTTTTT. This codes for CASSPLRANEKLFF.

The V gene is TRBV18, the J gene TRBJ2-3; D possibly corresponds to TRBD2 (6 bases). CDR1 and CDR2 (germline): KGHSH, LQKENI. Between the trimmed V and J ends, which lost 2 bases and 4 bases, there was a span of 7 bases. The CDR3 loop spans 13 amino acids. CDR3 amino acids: CASSPTGADTQYF. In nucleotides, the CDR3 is TGTGCCAGCTCACCAACGGGGGCAGATACGCAGTATTTT.

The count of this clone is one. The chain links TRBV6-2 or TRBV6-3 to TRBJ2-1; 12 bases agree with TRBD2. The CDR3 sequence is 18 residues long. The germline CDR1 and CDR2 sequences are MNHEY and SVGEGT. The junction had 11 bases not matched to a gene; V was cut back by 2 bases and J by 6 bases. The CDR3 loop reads CASSYDHPLAGGLNEQFF. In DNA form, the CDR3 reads TGTGCCAGCAGTTACGATCATCCACTAGCGGGGGGTCTCAATGAGCAGTTCTTC.

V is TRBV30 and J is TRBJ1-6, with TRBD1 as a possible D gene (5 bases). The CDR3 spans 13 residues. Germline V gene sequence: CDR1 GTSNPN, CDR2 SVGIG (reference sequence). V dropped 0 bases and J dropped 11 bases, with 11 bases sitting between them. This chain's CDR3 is CAWSVNVGAPLHF. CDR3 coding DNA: TGTGCCTGGAGTGTGAATGTAGGGGCACCCCTCCACTTT. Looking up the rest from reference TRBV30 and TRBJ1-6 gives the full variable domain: SQTIHQWPATLVQPVGSPLSLECTVEGTSNPNLYWYRQAAGRGLQLLFYSVGIGQISSEVPQNLSASRPQDRQFILSSKKLLLSDSGFYLCAWSVNVGAPLHFGNGTRLTVT.

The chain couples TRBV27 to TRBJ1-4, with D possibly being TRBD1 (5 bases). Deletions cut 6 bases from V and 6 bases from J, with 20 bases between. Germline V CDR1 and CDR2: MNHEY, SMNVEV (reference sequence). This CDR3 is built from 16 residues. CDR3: CASSELIVGGDEKLFF. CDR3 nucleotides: TGTGCCAGCAGCGAACTCATTGTTGGGGGGGATGAAAAACTGTTTTTT.

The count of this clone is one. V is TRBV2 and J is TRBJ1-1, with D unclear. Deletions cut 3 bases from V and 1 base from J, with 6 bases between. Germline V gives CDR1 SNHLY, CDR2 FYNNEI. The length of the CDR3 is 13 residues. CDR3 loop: CASSDEANTEAFF. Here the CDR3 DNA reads TGTGCCAGCAGTGATGAGGCGAACACTGAAGCTTTCTTT.

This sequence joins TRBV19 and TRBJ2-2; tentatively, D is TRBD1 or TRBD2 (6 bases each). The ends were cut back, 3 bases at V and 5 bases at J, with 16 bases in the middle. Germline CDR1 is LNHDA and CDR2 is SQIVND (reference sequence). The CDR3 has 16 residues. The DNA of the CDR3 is TGTGCCAGTAGTATTCCCAGGGGACTTATTACCGGGGAGCTGTTTTTT. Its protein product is CASSIPRGLITGELFF.

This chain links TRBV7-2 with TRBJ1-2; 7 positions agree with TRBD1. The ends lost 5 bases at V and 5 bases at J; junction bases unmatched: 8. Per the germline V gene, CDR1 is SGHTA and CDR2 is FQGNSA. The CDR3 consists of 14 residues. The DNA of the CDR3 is TGTGCCAGCAGCAGCCGGGACAGAGTGTATGGCTACACCTTC. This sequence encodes CASSSRDRVYGYTF.

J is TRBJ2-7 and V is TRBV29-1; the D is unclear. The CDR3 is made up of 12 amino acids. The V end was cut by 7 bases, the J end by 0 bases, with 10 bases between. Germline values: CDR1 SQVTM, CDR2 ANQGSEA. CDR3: CSARPSSYEQYF. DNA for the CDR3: TGCAGCGCCAGGCCGAGCTCCTACGAGCAGTACTTC.

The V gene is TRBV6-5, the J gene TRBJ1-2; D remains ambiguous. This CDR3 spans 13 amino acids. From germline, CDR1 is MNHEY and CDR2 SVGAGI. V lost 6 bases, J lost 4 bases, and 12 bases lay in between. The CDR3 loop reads CASSLANGYGYTF. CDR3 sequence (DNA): TGTGCCAGCAGCTTAGCCAACGGCTATGGCTACACCTTC.

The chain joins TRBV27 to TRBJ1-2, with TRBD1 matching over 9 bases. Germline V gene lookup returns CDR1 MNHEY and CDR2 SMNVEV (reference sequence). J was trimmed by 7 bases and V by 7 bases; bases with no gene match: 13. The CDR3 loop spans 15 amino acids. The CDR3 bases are TGTGCCAGCAACAAGATCGGGACAGGGTTCGGTGGCTACACCTTC. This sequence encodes CASNKIGTGFGGYTF.

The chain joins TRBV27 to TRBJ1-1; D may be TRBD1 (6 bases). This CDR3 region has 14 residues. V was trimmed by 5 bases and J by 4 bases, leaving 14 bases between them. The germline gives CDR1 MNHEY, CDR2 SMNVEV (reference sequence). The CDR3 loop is CASSGSGVVTEAFF. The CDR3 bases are TGTGCCAGCAGTGGGTCAGGGGTGGTCACTGAAGCTTTCTTT.

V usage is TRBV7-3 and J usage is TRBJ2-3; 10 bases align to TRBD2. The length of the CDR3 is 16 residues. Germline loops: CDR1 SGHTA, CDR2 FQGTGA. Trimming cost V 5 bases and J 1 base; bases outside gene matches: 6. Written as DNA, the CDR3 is TGTGCCAGCAGCACCCCTAGCGGGGGTGGCACAGATACGCAGTATTTT. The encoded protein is CASSTPSGGGTDTQYF. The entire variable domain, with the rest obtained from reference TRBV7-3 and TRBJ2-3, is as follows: GAGVSQTPSNKVTEKGKYVELRCDPISGHTALYWYRQSLGQGPEFLIYFQGTGAADDSGLPNDRFFAVRPEGSVSTLKIQRTERGDSAVYLCASSTPSGGGTDTQYFGPGTRLTVL.

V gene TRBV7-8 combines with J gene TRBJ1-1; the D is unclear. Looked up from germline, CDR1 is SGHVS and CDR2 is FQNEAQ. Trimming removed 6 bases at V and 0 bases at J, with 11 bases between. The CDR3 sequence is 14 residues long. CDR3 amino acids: CASSRVTVNTEAFF. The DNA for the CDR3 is TGTGCCAGCAGTCGCGTGACCGTGAACACTGAAGCTTTCTTT.

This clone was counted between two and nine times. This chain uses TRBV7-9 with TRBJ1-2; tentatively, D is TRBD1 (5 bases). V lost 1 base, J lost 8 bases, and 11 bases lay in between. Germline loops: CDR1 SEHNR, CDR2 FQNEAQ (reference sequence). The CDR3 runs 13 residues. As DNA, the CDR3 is TGTGCCAGCAGCTTAGACGGGGCGCGGGGCTACACCTTC. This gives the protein CASSLDGARGYTF. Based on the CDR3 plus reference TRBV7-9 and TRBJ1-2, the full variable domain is DTGVSQNPRHKITKRGQNVTFRCDPISEHNRLYWYRQTLGQGPEFLTYFQNEAQLEKSRLLSDRFSAERPKGSFSTLEIQRTEQGDSAMYLCASSLDGARGYTFGSGTRLTVV.

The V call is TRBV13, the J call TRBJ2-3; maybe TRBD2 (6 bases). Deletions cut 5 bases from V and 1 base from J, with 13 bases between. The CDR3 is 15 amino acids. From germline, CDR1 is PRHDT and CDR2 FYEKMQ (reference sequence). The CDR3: CASSLRTGGTDTQYF. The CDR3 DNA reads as TGTGCCAGCAGCCTCCGAACGGGGGGCACAGATACGCAGTATTTT.

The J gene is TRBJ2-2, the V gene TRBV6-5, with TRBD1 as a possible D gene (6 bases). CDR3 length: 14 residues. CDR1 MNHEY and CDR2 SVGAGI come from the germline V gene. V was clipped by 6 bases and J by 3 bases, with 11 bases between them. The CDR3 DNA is TGTGCCAGCAGAACCGGGACACACACCGGGGAGCTGTTTTTT. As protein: CASRTGTHTGELFF.

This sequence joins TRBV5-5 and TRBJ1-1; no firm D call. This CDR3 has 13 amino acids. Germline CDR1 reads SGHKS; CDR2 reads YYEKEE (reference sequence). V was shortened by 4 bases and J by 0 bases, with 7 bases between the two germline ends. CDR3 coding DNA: TGTGCCAGCAGCCTTTGGTTGAACACTGAAGCTTTCTTT. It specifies CASSLWLNTEAFF. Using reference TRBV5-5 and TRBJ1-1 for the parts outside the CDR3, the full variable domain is DAGVTQSPTHLIKTRGQQVTLRCSPISGHKSVSWYQQVLGQGPQFIFQYYEKEERGRGNFPDRFSARQFPNYSSELNVNALLLGDSALYLCASSLWLNTEAFFGQGTRLTVV.

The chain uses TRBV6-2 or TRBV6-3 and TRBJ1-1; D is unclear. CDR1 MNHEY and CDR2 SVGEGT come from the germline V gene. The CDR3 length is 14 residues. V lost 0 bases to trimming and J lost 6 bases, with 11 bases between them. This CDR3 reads CASSYSGVTAEAFF. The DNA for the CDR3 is TGTGCCAGCAGTTACTCTGGAGTCACCGCTGAAGCTTTCTTT.

The CDR3 sequence is CSAGDRGPVGELFF. CDR3 sequence (DNA): TGCAGCGCCGGGGACAGGGGGCCGGTCGGGGAGCTGTTTTTT. The rearrangement uses TRBV29-1 and TRBJ2-2; 12 bases line up with TRBD1. Germline V gene lookup returns CDR1 SQVTM and CDR2 ANQGSEA. The CDR3 has 14 amino acids. Trimming at V came to 7 bases and at J to 7 bases, leaving 7 bases not matched to a gene.

CDR3 sequence reads: CASRRTDYEQYF. Here the CDR3 DNA reads TGTGCCAGCAGAAGGACTGACTACGAGCAGTACTTC. The V gene is TRBV6-5, the J gene TRBJ2-7, with D perhaps matching TRBD2 (5 bases). This CDR3 is 12 amino acids long. CDR1 MNHEY and CDR2 SVGAGI come from the germline V gene. Between the trimmed V and J ends, which lost 6 bases and 3 bases, there was a span of 9 bases.